Listed below are T cell receptor beta chains from one sample, sequenced in a study of blood T cell repertoires in COVID-19. The assay was immunoSEQ multiplex PCR, and TCRdb's table has in-frame clones only and misses some. This sample carries approximately 250,000 clones, around 87% of them seen once, and the ten largest clones take more than 4.5%. Input material: peripheral blood. These receptors were taken from an older woman with COVID-19, enrolled during active disease. The CDR3 runs from the conserved cysteine through the conserved F or W. The order of the fields is V gene, J gene, clone size, D gene, CDR3 protein, CDR3 DNA. D genes are given only for firm matches. Clone sizes are given selectively: once, few, many, or a class where the clone is expanded.

V gene: TRBV7-2
J gene: TRBJ1-3
clone size: .
D gene: .
CDR3 protein: CASKSESSGNTIYF
CDR3 DNA: TGTGCCAGCAAGAGCGAGAGCTCTGGAAACACCATATATTTT

V gene: TRBV11-2
J gene: TRBJ2-2
clone size: .
D gene: .
CDR3 protein: CASKQGPITGELFF
CDR3 DNA: TGTGCCAGCAAGCAGGGGCCGATAACCGGGGAGCTGTTTTTT

V gene: TRBV7-2
J gene: TRBJ1-2
clone size: .
D gene: .
CDR3 protein: CASSPYWGQEGYTF
CDR3 DNA: TGTGCCAGCAGCCCCTATTGGGGGCAGGAGGGCTACACCTTC

V gene: TRBV14
J gene: TRBJ2-7
clone size: once
D gene: TRBD1
CDR3 protein: CASSQLGQGFYEQYF
CDR3 DNA: TGTGCCAGCAGCCAACTAGGACAGGGATTCTACGAGCAGTACTTC

V gene: TRBV19
J gene: TRBJ2-2
clone size: .
D gene: TRBD1
CDR3 protein: CASTGQGGYTGELFF
CDR3 DNA: TGTGCCAGTACCGGACAGGGGGGTTACACCGGGGAGCTGTTTTTT

V gene: TRBV19
J gene: TRBJ2-1
clone size: .
D gene: .
CDR3 protein: CASSRDRGIENEQFF
CDR3 DNA: TGTGCCAGTAGTAGAGACCGGGGGATAGAGAATGAGCAGTTCTTC

V gene: TRBV28
J gene: TRBJ2-7
clone size: .
D gene: TRBD1
CDR3 protein: CASSLWTGTGEQYF
CDR3 DNA: TGTGCCAGCAGTTTATGGACAGGGACCGGCGAGCAGTACTTC

V gene: TRBV7-9
J gene: TRBJ1-5
clone size: .
D gene: .
CDR3 protein: CASSSGRGGSNQPQHF
CDR3 DNA: TGTGCCAGCAGCTCGGGTCGGGGGGGTAGCAATCAGCCCCAGCATTTT

V gene: TRBV7-9
J gene: TRBJ2-1
clone size: .
D gene: .
CDR3 protein: CASSSVGAKYNEQFF
CDR3 DNA: TGTGCCAGCAGCTCAGTAGGGGCGAAATACAATGAGCAGTTCTTC

V gene: TRBV5-1
J gene: TRBJ2-2
clone size: .
D gene: .
CDR3 protein: CASSFGDFRELFF
CDR3 DNA: TGCGCCAGCAGCTTCGGGGACTTCAGGGAGCTGTTTTTT

V gene: TRBV28
J gene: TRBJ2-6
clone size: once
D gene: TRBD2
CDR3 protein: CASSSRVAGVSGANVLTF
CDR3 DNA: TGTGCCAGCAGTTCCCGGGTAGCGGGGGTGAGTGGGGCCAACGTCCTGACTTTC

V gene: TRBV19
J gene: TRBJ2-7
clone size: .
D gene: .
CDR3 protein: CASSMRYLSGLGANYEQYF
CDR3 DNA: TGTGCCAGTAGTATGAGGTACCTTTCAGGGTTGGGGGCTAATTACGAGCAGTACTTC

V gene: TRBV11-3
J gene: TRBJ2-2
clone size: .
D gene: .
CDR3 protein: CASSLGGENTGELFF
CDR3 DNA: TGTGCCAGCAGCTTAGGGGGGGAGAACACCGGGGAGCTGTTTTTT

V gene: TRBV19
J gene: TRBJ2-2
clone size: many
D gene: .
CDR3 protein: CASTWTEGTGELFF
CDR3 DNA: TGTGCCAGTACCTGGACAGAGGGCACCGGGGAGCTGTTTTTT

V gene: TRBV15
J gene: TRBJ1-1
clone size: .
D gene: .
CDR3 protein: CATSEQGYTEAFF
CDR3 DNA: TGTGCCACCAGCGAACAGGGATACACTGAAGCTTTCTTT

V gene: TRBV6-2/TRBV6-3
J gene: TRBJ1-1
clone size: .
D gene: .
CDR3 protein: CASSYSGGGTLNAFF
CDR3 DNA: TGTGCCAGCAGTTACAGTGGGGGGGGAACGTTGAACGCTTTCTTT

V gene: TRBV27
J gene: TRBJ1-6
clone size: once
D gene: TRBD1
CDR3 protein: CASKNRGDSSPLHF
CDR3 DNA: TGTGCCAGCAAGAACAGGGGGGATAGTTCACCCCTCCACTTT

V gene: TRBV9
J gene: TRBJ1-1
clone size: .
D gene: .
CDR3 protein: CASSAFGGNTEAFF
CDR3 DNA: TGTGCCAGCAGCGCATTTGGAGGGAACACTGAAGCTTTCTTT

V gene: TRBV5-4
J gene: TRBJ1-2
clone size: few
D gene: TRBD1
CDR3 protein: CASSSDRQDYGYTF
CDR3 DNA: TGTGCCAGCAGCTCGGACAGGCAGGACTATGGCTACACCTTC

V gene: TRBV30
J gene: TRBJ1-1
clone size: .
D gene: .
CDR3 protein: CAWSATENTEAFF
CDR3 DNA: TGTGCCTGGAGCGCGACAGAGAACACTGAAGCTTTCTTT

V gene: TRBV18
J gene: TRBJ1-5
clone size: .
D gene: .
CDR3 protein: CASSPYGTEYEPQHF
CDR3 DNA: TGTGCCAGCTCACCGTACGGGACTGAGTACGAACCCCAGCATTTT

V gene: TRBV18
J gene: TRBJ1-1
clone size: few
D gene: .
CDR3 protein: CASSLNRDTEAFF
CDR3 DNA: TGTGCCAGCTCACTTAACAGGGACACTGAAGCTTTCTTT

V gene: TRBV5-4
J gene: TRBJ2-3
clone size: .
D gene: .
CDR3 protein: CASSSSPGLDTDTQYF
CDR3 DNA: TGTGCCAGCAGCTCCTCGCCGGGACTCGACACAGATACGCAGTATTTT